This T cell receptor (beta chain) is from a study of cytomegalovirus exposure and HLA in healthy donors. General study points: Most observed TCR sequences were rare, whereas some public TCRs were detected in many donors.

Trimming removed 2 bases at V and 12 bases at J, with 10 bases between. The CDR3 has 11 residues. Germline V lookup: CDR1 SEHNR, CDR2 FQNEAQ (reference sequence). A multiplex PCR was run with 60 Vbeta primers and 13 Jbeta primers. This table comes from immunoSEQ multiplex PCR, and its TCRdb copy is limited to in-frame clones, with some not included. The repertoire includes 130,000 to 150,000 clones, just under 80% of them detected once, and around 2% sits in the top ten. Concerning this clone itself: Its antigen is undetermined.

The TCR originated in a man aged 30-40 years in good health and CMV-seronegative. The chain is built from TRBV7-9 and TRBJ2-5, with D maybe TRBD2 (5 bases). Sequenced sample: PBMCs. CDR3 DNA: TGTGCCAGCAGCTTATCCGGGGTGGAGTACTTC. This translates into CASSLSGVEYF.